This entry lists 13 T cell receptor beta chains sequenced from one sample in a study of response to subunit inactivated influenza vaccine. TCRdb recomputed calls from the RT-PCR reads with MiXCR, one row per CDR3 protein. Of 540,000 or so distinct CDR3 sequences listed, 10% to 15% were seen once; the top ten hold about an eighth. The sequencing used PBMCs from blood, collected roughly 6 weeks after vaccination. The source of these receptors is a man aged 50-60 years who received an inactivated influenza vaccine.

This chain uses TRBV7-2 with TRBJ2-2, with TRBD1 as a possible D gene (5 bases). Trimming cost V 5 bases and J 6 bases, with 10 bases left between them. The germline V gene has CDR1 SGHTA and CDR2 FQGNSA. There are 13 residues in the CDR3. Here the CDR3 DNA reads TGTGCCAGCAGCGCAGGGTGGGCCGGGGAGCTGTTTTTT. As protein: CASSAGWAGELFF.

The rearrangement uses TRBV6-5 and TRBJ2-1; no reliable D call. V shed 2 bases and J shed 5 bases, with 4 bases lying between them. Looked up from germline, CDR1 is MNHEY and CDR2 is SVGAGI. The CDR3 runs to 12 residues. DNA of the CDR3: TGTGCCAGCAGTTACCGGGACAATGAGCAGTTCTTC. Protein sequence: CASSYRDNEQFF.

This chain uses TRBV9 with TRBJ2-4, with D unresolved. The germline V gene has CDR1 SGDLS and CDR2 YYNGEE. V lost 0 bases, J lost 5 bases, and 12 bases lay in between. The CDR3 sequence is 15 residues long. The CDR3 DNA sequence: TGTGCCAGCAGCGTAGGCGCCGGTAGCCAAAACATTCAGTACTTC. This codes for CASSVGAGSQNIQYF.

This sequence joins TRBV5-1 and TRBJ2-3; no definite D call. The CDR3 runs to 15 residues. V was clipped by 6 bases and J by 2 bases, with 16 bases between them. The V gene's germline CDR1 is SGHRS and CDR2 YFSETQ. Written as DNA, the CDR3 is TGCGCCAGCACCGTGGGGATAATAGACACAGATACGCAGTATTTT. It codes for CASTVGIIDTDTQYF. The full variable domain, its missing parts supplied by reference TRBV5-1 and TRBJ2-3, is KAGVTQTPRYLIKTRGQQVTLSCSPISGHRSVSWYQQTPGQGLQFLFEYFSETQRNKGNFPGRFSGRQFSNSRSEMNVSTLELGDSALYLCASTVGIIDTDTQYFGPGTRLTVL.

The CDR3 DNA is TGTGCCAGCAGTTTTAACGGCCAGGGTTTCCATCAGCCCCAGCATTTT. Translation: CASSFNGQGFHQPQHF. The V and J genes are TRBV12-3 or TRBV12-4 and TRBJ1-5; weak D call: TRBD1 (5 bases). V was pared by 3 bases and J by 5 bases, with 17 bases between. The CDR3 has 16 amino acids.

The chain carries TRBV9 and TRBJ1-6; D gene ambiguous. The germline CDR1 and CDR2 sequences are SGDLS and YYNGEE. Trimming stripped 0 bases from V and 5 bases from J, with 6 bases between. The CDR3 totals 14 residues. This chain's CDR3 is CASSVDQNNSPLHF. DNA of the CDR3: TGTGCCAGCAGCGTAGACCAGAATAATTCACCCCTCCACTTT.

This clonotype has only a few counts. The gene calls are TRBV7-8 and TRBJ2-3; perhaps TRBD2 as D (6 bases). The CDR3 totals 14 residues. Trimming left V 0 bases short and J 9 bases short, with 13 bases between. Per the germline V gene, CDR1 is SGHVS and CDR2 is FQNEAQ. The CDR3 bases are TGTGCCAGCAGCTTAGCTCCCCAACGGGGGACGCAGTATTTT. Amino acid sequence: CASSLAPQRGTQYF.

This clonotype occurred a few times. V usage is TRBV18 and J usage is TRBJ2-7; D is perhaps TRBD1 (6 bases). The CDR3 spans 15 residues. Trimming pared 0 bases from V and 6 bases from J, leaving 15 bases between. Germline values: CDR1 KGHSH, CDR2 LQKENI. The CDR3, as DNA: TGTGCCAGCTCACCACCGGGCAGGGGATATGCCGAGCAGTACTTC. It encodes CASSPPGRGYAEQYF.

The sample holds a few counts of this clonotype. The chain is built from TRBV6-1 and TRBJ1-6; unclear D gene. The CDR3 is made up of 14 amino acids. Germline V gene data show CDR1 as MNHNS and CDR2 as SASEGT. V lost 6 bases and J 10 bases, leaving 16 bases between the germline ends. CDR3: CASSPMLSESPLHF. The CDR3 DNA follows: TGTGCCAGCAGCCCCATGTTAAGTGAATCACCCCTCCACTTT.

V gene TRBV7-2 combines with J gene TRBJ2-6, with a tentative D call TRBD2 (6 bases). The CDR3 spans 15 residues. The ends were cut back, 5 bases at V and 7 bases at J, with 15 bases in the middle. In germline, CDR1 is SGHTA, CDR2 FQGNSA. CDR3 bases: TGTGCCAGCAGCCGACTAGATACTAGAGCCAACGTCCTGACTTTC. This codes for CASSRLDTRANVLTF.

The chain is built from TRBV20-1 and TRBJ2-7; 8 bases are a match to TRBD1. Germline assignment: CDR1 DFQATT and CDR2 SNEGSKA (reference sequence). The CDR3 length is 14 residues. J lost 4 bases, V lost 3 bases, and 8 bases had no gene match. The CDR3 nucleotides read TGCAGTGCTAGCTACGGACAGGGTGGGTACGAGCAGTACTTC. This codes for CSASYGQGGYEQYF.

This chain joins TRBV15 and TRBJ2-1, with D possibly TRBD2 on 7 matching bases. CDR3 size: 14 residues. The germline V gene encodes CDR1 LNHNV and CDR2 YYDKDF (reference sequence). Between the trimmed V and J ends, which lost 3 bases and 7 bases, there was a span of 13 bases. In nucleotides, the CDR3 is TGTGCCACCAGCAGGGGAGGGGGGGAGAATGAGCAGTTCTTC. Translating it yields CATSRGGGENEQFF.

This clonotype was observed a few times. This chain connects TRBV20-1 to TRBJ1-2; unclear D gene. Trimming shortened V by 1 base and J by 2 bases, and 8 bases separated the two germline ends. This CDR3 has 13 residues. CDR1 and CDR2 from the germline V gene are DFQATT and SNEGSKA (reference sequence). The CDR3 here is CSARVGQNYGYTF. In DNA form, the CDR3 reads TGCAGTGCTAGAGTAGGGCAGAACTATGGCTACACCTTC.